This T cell receptor beta chain came from a study of T cells in Graves' hyperthyroidism and ophthalmopathy. Concerning this clonotype itself: A much bigger clone sits one base away, suggesting this may be a read error.

Amplification of TCR beta CDR3 regions was performed using RNA transcripts as template. When the TCR CDR3 underwent first-round RT-PCR, the HTBI primer set was used. Using its own MiXCR run on the multiplex PCR reads, TCRdb lists one record per CDR3 protein. The repertoire consists of approximately 590,000 distinct CDR3 sequences, with around 14% occurring once and the leading ten covering less than 9.5%. Orbital computed tomography and thyroid ultrasound, together with serum TRAb and thyroxine and clinical symptoms, were used for diagnoses. The sequenced sample consisted of blood. This clonotype was sampled from a woman in her thirties with Graves' hyperthyroidism.

This CDR3 is CASSPHGLAGVLKNIQCF. CDR3 DNA sequence: TGTGCCAGCAGTCCACACGGACTAGCGGGAGTACTCAAAAACATTCAGTGCTTC. The chain couples TRBV28 to TRBJ2-4; 13 nucleotides match TRBD2. The CDR3 runs 18 residues. CDR1 MDHEN and CDR2 SYDVKM come from the germline V gene.